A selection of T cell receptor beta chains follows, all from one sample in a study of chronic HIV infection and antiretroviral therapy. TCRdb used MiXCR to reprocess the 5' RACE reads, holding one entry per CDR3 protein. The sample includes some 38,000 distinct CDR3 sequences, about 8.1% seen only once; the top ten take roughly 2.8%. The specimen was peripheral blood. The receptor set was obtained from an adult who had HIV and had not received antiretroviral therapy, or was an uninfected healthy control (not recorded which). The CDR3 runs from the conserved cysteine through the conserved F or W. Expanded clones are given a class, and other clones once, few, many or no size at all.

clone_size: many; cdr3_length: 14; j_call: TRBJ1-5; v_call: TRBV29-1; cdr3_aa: CSVLWGDSNQPQHF
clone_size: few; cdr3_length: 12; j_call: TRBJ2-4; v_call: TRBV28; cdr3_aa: CASSFPVSTPYF
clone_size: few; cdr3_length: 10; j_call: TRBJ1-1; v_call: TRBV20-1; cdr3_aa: CSSPDTEAFF
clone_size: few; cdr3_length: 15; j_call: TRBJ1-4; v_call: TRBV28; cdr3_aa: CASSLSGALSEKLFF
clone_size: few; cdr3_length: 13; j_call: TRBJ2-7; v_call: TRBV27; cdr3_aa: CASSSKQGYEQYF
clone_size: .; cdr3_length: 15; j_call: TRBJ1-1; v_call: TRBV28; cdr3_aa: CASSPDRAMNTEAFF
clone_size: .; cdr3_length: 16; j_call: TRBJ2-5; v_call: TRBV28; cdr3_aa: CASRPPGLADEETQYF
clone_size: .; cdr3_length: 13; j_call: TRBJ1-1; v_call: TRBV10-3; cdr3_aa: CAISESLNTEAFF
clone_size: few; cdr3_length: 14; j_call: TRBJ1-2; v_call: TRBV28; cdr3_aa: CASTPGQANYGYTF
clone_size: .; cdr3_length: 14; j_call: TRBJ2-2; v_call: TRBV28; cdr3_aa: CASSLQGSTGELFF
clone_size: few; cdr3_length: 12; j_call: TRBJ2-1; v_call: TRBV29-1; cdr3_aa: CSVEPSYNEQFF
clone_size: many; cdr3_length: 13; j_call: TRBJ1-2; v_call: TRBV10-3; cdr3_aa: CAISGIRGYGYTF
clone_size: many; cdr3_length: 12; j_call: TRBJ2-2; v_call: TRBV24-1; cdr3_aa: CATGENTGELFF
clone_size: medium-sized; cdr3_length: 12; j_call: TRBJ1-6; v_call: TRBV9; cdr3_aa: CASSVGNSPLHF
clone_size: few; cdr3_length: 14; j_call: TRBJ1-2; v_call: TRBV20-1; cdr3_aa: CSALVNRGPYGYTF